This note documents a single T cell receptor (beta chain) sequence. Looked up from germline, CDR1 is LNHDA and CDR2 is SQIVND (reference sequence). The CDR3 length is 15 residues. The template switching step added UMIs that contained a 6-nucleotide sample barcode. TCRdb re-called the 5' RACE reads; every CDR3 protein appears as one record, without DNA. The sample holds 90,000 to 110,000 distinct CDR3 sequences. The data originate from a study of monozygotic twins with inflammatory bowel disease. This chain links TRBV19 with TRBJ2-7; the D gene TCRdb calls, TRBD1, cannot be checked with no DNA. The sample comprised blood. This receptor was obtained from a human donor with ulcerative colitis or Crohn's disease, or a healthy co-twin of an affected twin (not recorded which). CDR3 loop: CASSPWTGISYEQYF.